The clone carrying this TCR beta chain was detected a few times. Its antigen is not known. Trimming removed 4 bases at V and 5 bases at J, with 14 bases between. Germline CDR1 is WNHNN and CDR2 is SYGVQD (reference sequence). The CDR3 runs 14 residues. Assay used: immunoSEQ multiplex PCR; TCRdb lists only in-frame clones, some missing. The table lists around 130,000 clones, nearly 90% of them singletons. The data were taken from a study of T cell responses to AZD1222 COVID-19 vaccine. Study-level points and caveats: Among the donors, most were white British and more were female, and clonal diversity was possibly underestimated.

The sequencing here drew on peripheral blood, taken 28 days after the second AZD1222 dose. This receptor was taken from an adult who received the AZD1222 COVID-19 vaccine. The J gene is TRBJ1-1, the V gene TRBV10-1; D is unresolved. CDR3 in amino acids: CASSATSSGTEAFF. CDR3 coding DNA: TGCGCCAGCAGTGCAACCTCCTCCGGGACTGAAGCTTTCTTT.